This T cell receptor beta chain was sequenced for a study of blood T cell repertoires in COVID-19. About the study: Samples taken during acute and convalescent COVID-19 were collected in the United States, Italy and Spain. T cells, B-cell-depleted T cells, or PBMCs supplied cDNA or gDNA.

CDR3 length: 13 amino acids. The V and J ends lost 4 bases and 3 bases respectively, with 7 bases between them. CDR1 LNHNV and CDR2 YYDKDF come from the germline V gene (reference sequence). This clone was observed once. Original processing notes: Amplified reference gene primers provided the basis for estimating nucleated cell counts. The assay was immunoSEQ multiplex PCR, and TCRdb's table has in-frame clones only and misses some. D and trimming come from the DNA, and the V and J calls and clone size come from that table. The table shows some 200,000 clones, with around nine tenths occurring only once.

This receptor was taken from a man aged 18 to 30 with active or convalescent COVID-19. The chain combines TRBV15 with TRBJ1-5; possibly TRBD1 for D (6 bases). Sample: peripheral blood. The CDR3 nucleotides read TGTGCCACCAGCATGGGGGCCAATCAGCCCCAGCATTTT. Its translation: CATSMGANQPQHF. The full variable domain, in which reference TRBV15 and TRBJ1-5 provide the parts outside the CDR3, is DAMVIQNPRYQVTQFGKPVTLSCSQTLNHNVMYWYQQKSSQAPKLLFHYYDKDFNNEADTPDNFQSRRPNTSFCFLDIRSPGLGDTAMYLCATSMGANQPQHFGDGTRLSIL.